The next 22 T cell receptor beta chains were all read from a single sample in a study of blood T cell repertoires in COVID-19. This table comes from immunoSEQ multiplex PCR, and its TCRdb copy is limited to in-frame clones, with some not included. The table includes roughly 350,000 clones, 87% detected once. Sequencing was carried out using peripheral blood. These TCRs come from a woman aged 50 to 65 with COVID-19, enrolled during active disease.

The rearrangement joins TRBV3-1 (or the pseudogene TRBV3-2) to TRBJ1-2; weak D call: TRBD1 (5 bases). Trimming left V 3 bases short and J 1 base short, with 12 bases between. This CDR3 region has 15 residues. The germline V gene has CDR1 LGHDT and CDR2 YNNKEL (reference sequence). CDR3 DNA: TGTGCCAGCAGCCACAGGGCGGCTATTAACTATGGCTACACCTTC. Its protein is CASSHRAAINYGYTF.

The chain is built from TRBV19 and TRBJ2-1; the match to TRBD2 covers 11 bases. Germline V gives CDR1 LNHDA, CDR2 SQIVND (reference sequence). CDR3 size: 14 residues. The V segment lost 3 bases and the J segment 10 bases; nucleotides outside the gene matches: 5. The CDR3 DNA follows: TGTGCCAGTAGTATCGGGACTAGCGGTCCAGAGCAGTTCTTC. It is translated as CASSIGTSGPEQFF.

This sequence joins TRBV24-1 and TRBJ1-2; D is undetermined. The germline V gene encodes CDR1 KGHDR and CDR2 SFDVKD. The V gene lost 4 bases and the J gene lost 6 bases, with 17 bases spanning the gap. The CDR3 has 15 residues. CDR3 loop: CATSDSDITTHGYTF. CDR3 nucleotide sequence: TGTGCCACCAGTGACTCCGACATCACGACGCATGGCTACACCTTC.

The V gene is TRBV30, the J gene TRBJ1-3; D is possibly TRBD1 (5 bases). The CDR3 is made up of 12 amino acids. V lost 4 bases, J lost 1 base, and 5 bases lay in between. Germline V gene lookup returns CDR1 GTSNPN and CDR2 SVGIG (reference sequence). The CDR3 DNA is TGTGCCTGGACAGGGTCTGGAAACACCATATATTTT. This sequence encodes CAWTGSGNTIYF.

The J gene is TRBJ1-1, the V gene TRBV19; 7 positions agree with TRBD1. Losses at the gene ends were 7 bases for V and 4 bases for J; bases not matched to a gene: 6. This CDR3 spans 13 amino acids. Germline CDR1 and CDR2: LNHDA and SQIVND (reference sequence). CDR3 protein: CASKSSGGTEAFF. The CDR3 DNA reads TGTGCCAGTAAATCGTCAGGGGGCACTGAAGCTTTCTTT.

This chain uses TRBV6-5 with TRBJ1-1; 8 positions agree with TRBD1. This CDR3 has 14 residues. Trimming took 5 bases from V and 4 from J; bases not matched to a gene: 6. Germline CDR1 reads MNHEY; CDR2 reads SVGAGI. The CDR3, as DNA: TGTGCCAGCAGTACACAGGGGGGAATCACTGAAGCTTTCTTT. Translation gives CASSTQGGITEAFF.

The rearrangement links TRBV19 to TRBJ2-1, with 12 bases identical to TRBD2. The CDR3 is made up of 17 amino acids. Germline CDR1 and CDR2: LNHDA and SQIVND (reference sequence). Losses at the gene ends were 7 bases for V and 5 bases for J; bases not matched to a gene: 12. This chain's CDR3 is CASMGLAGGPSDNEQFF. Here the CDR3 DNA reads TGTGCCAGTATGGGTCTAGCGGGAGGGCCCTCAGACAATGAGCAGTTCTTC.

V usage is TRBV6-6 and J usage is TRBJ1-3; D may be TRBD1 (6 bases). The germline gives CDR1 MNHNY, CDR2 SVGAGI (reference sequence). V was pared by 4 bases and J by 1 base, with 11 bases between. This CDR3 is built from 15 residues. The CDR3 reads CASSSRTGSGNTIYF. For the CDR3, the DNA is TGTGCCAGCAGTTCTCGCACAGGGTCTGGAAACACCATATATTTT.

The chain links TRBV11-2 to TRBJ1-4; D unresolved. CDR1 and CDR2 (germline): SGHAT, FQNNGV. The V end was cut by 5 bases, the J end by 7 bases, with 17 bases between. The CDR3 extends over 15 amino acids. The CDR3 nucleotides read TGTGCCAGCAGCCTGGGCGAGGCGGGGAGTGAAAAACTGTTTTTT. Amino acid sequence: CASSLGEAGSEKLFF.

On this clone itself: Sequence at one end of the junction differs from germline and may be a read error. This same CDR3 is encoded by further DNA sequences in the sample. The chain couples TRBV18 to TRBJ2-7; perhaps TRBD2 as D (6 bases). Germline V gene lookup returns CDR1 KGHSH and CDR2 LQKENI. This CDR3 is built from 15 residues. CDR3 loop: CASSPPGRAAGGQYF. The CDR3 DNA sequence: TGCGCCAGCTCACCGCCAGGGAGAGCTGCCGGGGGGCAGTACTTC.

The chain recombines TRBV7-8 with TRBJ2-1; 7 bases fit TRBD2. In germline, CDR1 is SGHVS, CDR2 FQNEAQ. This CDR3 spans 15 amino acids. J was trimmed by 9 bases and V by 5 bases; bases with no gene match: 13. CDR3 DNA: TGTGCCAGCAGCCTAGTCGGCGGGGGACCGGTTGAGCAGTTCTTC. Protein product: CASSLVGGGPVEQFF. Variable domain in full (rest from reference TRBV7-8 and TRBJ2-1): GAGVSQSPRYKVAKRGQDVALRCDPISGHVSLFWYQQALGQGPEFLTYFQNEAQLDKSGLPSDRFFAERPEGSVSTLKIQRTQQEDSAVYLCASSLVGGGPVEQFFGPGTRLTVL.

In its sample, this clone was seen once. J is TRBJ1-1 and V is TRBV18; D perhaps matches TRBD1 (5 bases). Germline V gene lookup returns CDR1 KGHSH and CDR2 LQKENI. Trimming stripped 4 bases from V and 5 bases from J, with 11 bases between. The CDR3 is made up of 13 amino acids. The CDR3 sequence is CASSLTRETEAFF. CDR3 nucleotide sequence: TGTGCCAGCTCACTAACCAGGGAAACTGAAGCTTTCTTT.

This rearrangement joins TRBV7-3 to TRBJ2-2, with 11 nucleotides matching TRBD2. Germline loops: CDR1 SGHTA, CDR2 FQGTGA. The J segment lost 5 bases and the V segment lost 0 bases, leaving 2 bases of the junction unmatched. The CDR3 runs to 16 residues. Written as DNA, the CDR3 is TGTGCCAGCAGCTTAACTAGCGGGAGGGCTACCGGGGAGCTGTTTTTT. This gives the protein CASSLTSGRATGELFF.

This rearrangement joins TRBV7-2 to TRBJ2-5, with 11 bases aligning to TRBD2. The CDR3 extends over 14 amino acids. V lost 5 bases and J lost 4; bases outside the gene matches: 3. Germline assignment: CDR1 SGHTA and CDR2 FQGNSA. The chain's CDR3 is CASSPGLAGETQYF. Written as DNA, the CDR3 is TGTGCCAGCAGCCCCGGACTAGCGGGAGAGACCCAGTACTTC.

A note on this clone: The junction departs from germline at one end; a sequencing error may be responsible. The rearrangement uses TRBV18 and TRBJ2-7, with D unresolved. This CDR3 region has 13 residues. Germline V lookup: CDR1 KGHSH, CDR2 LQKENI. In nucleotides, the CDR3 is TGTGCCACCTCATTGACCCTAGGTTACGAGCAGTACTTC. Protein: CATSLTLGYEQYF.

The chain joins TRBV24-1 to TRBJ1-2, with 9 bases that match TRBD1. CDR3 length equals 17 residues. The junction had 13 bases not matched to a gene; V was cut back by 3 bases and J by 6 bases. The germline V gene has CDR1 KGHDR and CDR2 SFDVKD. DNA for the CDR3: TGTGCCACCAGTGATAATCCACCGGGACAGGGTGGCGATGGCTACACCTTC. Its translation: CATSDNPPGQGGDGYTF.

The J gene is TRBJ1-2, the V gene TRBV5-1, with 8 nucleotides matching TRBD1. This CDR3 has 17 amino acids. Germline V lookup: CDR1 SGHRS, CDR2 YFSETQ. The ends lost 4 bases at V and 7 bases at J; junction bases unmatched: 18. The CDR3 protein is CASSGIYTGGSAGGYTF. In DNA, the CDR3 is TGCGCCAGCAGCGGCATCTACACAGGGGGGAGCGCGGGTGGCTACACCTTC.

This chain uses TRBV9 with TRBJ2-3; no clear D. From germline, CDR1 is SGDLS and CDR2 YYNGEE. CDR3 length: 14 residues. Trimming cost V 4 bases and J 1 base, with 10 bases left between them. In DNA, the CDR3 is TGTGCCAGCAGCCCACTCCAGGGCACAGATACGCAGTATTTT. Amino acids: CASSPLQGTDTQYF.

A note on this clone: This sample also contains other DNA sequences that code for the same CDR3. This chain joins TRBV7-7 and TRBJ2-1; D is possibly TRBD2 (5 bases). CDR3 length equals 15 residues. Trimming took 2 bases from V and 0 from J, leaving 8 bases between them. Germline lookup yields CDR1 SSHAT and CDR2 FNYEAQ (reference sequence). This CDR3 reads CASSLTGSSYNEQFF. CDR3 DNA sequence: TGTGCCAGCAGCTTAACGGGAAGCTCCTACAATGAGCAGTTCTTC.

The chain is built from TRBV9 and TRBJ2-7; TRBD1 matches at 7 bases. The germline CDR1 and CDR2 sequences are SGDLS and YYNGEE. Trimming took 3 bases from V and 12 from J; bases not matched to a gene: 15. There are 14 residues in the CDR3. CDR3 sequence reads: CASSATTGYTPLYF. CDR3 coding DNA: TGTGCCAGCAGCGCAACGACAGGGTACACTCCTCTGTACTTC.

J is TRBJ1-5 and V is TRBV3-1 (or the pseudogene TRBV3-2); D unclear. Germline lookup yields CDR1 LGHDT and CDR2 YNNKEL (reference sequence). V lost 4 bases and J lost 6, with 10 bases in between. This CDR3 region has 13 residues. The CDR3 region is CASSLGSGQPQHF. The CDR3 region has the DNA TGTGCCAGCAGCCTGGGCAGTGGTCAGCCCCAGCATTTT.

The chain is built from TRBV13 and TRBJ1-4, with TRBD1 identical over 10 bases. Germline-derived CDR1 and CDR2 are PRHDT and FYEKMQ (reference sequence). The V segment lost 5 bases and the J segment 10 bases; nucleotides outside the gene matches: 10. CDR3 size: 15 residues. This CDR3 is CASSQRQGAFRKLFF. The DNA of the CDR3 is TGTGCCAGCAGCCAGAGACAGGGGGCTTTTCGAAAACTGTTTTTT. The variable domain in full, with the rest retrieved from reference TRBV13 and TRBJ1-4, is AAGVIQSPRHLIKEKRETATLKCYPIPRHDTVYWYQQGPGQDPQFLISFYEKMQSDKGSIPDRFSAQQFSDYHSELNMSSLELGDSALYFCASSQRQGAFRKLFFGSGTQLSVL.